The T cell receptor beta chain described here comes from a study of shared clonotypes between healthy human individuals. Findings and limits, study-wide: Estimated richness was generally greater in naive than memory subsets. The sampled material consisted only of blood, and tissue repertoires are likely to differ.

A note on this clone: As yet, its antigen is unknown.

Assay: immunoSEQ multiplex PCR; the TCRdb copy retains only in-frame clones and omits some. The sample lists around 700,000 clones, about 90% seen once, with 24% in the top ten. Terminally differentiated effector memory CD45RA+ cells were excluded from the naive CD8 cells, which were CD45RO-negative and positively selected for CCR7. The CDR3 is made up of 16 amino acids. V was clipped by 0 bases and J by 0 bases, with 10 bases between them. Looked up from germline, CDR1 is LGHNA and CDR2 is YNFKEQ. Sequencing used naive CD8+ T cells sorted from blood. This receptor was obtained from a man between 25 and 39 years old in good health. The chain uses TRBV4-2 and TRBJ2-3, with no clear D. The CDR3, as DNA: TGTGCCAGCAGCCAAGATGGCTCATCTAGCACAGATACGCAGTATTTT. Residues: CASSQDGSSSTDTQYF.